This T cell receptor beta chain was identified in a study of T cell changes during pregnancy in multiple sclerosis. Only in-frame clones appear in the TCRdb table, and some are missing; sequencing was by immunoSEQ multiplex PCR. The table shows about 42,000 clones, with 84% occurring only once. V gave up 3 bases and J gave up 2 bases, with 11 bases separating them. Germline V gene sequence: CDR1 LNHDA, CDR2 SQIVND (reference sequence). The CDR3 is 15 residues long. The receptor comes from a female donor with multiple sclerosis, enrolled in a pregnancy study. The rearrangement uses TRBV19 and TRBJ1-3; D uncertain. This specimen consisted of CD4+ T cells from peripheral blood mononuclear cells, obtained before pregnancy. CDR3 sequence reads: CASSILSGTGNTIYF. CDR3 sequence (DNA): TGTGCCAGTAGTATTTTGTCGGGGACTGGAAACACCATATATTTT.